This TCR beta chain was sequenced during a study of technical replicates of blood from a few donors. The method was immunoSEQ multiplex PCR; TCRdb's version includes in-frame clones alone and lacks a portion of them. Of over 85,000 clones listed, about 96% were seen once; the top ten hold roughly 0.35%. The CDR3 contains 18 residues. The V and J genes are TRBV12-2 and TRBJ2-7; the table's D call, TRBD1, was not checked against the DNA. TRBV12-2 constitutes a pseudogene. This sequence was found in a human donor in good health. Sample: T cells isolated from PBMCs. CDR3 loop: CASRLGSHRTGPILEQYF. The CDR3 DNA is TGTGCAAGTCGCTTAGGTTCCCACAGGACAGGGCCGATCCTCGAGCAGTACTTC.